These T cell receptor beta chains were read from a single sample in a study of T cell changes during pregnancy in multiple sclerosis. TCRdb keeps only in-frame clones here, not all; method: immunoSEQ multiplex PCR. The data contain about 69,000 clones, roughly 90% of them singletons. This specimen was CD4+ T cells from peripheral blood mononuclear cells, taken in the third trimester of pregnancy. The receptors were gathered from a female donor in good health, enrolled as a control in a pregnancy study. The CDR3 runs from the conserved cysteine through the conserved F or W.

TRBJ1-6 15 TRBV4-3 CASSQGQGTDSPLHF
TRBJ2-5 14 TRBV4-3 CASSPRSGQETQYF
TRBJ1-1 15 TRBV18 CASSPGKQGASEAFF
TRBJ2-5 15 TRBV19 CATPPGTSGRETQYF
TRBJ1-2 15 TRBV5-1 CASREGDSLNYGYTF
TRBJ2-2 15 TRBV6-5 CASSYYGGVAGELFF
TRBJ1-1 13 TRBV19 CASSSHRGIEAFF
TRBJ2-7 16 TRBV4-2 CASSQTWDRASYEQYF
TRBJ2-4 17 TRBV19 CASSIVRGPVAKNIQYF
TRBJ1-4 14 TRBV5-1 CASSLGDSNEKLFF
TRBJ2-1 16 TRBV7-9 CASSPFGTGEVTEQFF
TRBJ1-3 14 TRBV18 CASSPGSPGNTIYF
TRBJ2-2 15 TRBV19 CASSPGGGPTGELFF
TRBJ2-2 16 TRBV9 CASSVAAGGHTGELFF
TRBJ1-2 13 TRBV7-9 CASSLQGARGYTF
TRBJ1-1 16 TRBV11-1 CASSWGTGNMNTEAFF
TRBJ2-1 15 TRBV9 CASSVVVGGLDEQFF
TRBJ2-3 16 TRBV4-1 CASSQESLTSTDTQYF
TRBJ2-2 15 TRBV6-5 CASSYSMVGPGELFF
TRBJ2-7 16 TRBV19 CASSIRPSGGAYEQYF
TRBJ2-3 13 TRBV7-2 CASTLLGTDTQYF
TRBJ1-6 12 TRBV6-5 CASSPGVTPLHF
TRBJ1-1 17 TRBV27 CASSDGGRGAWNTEAFF
TRBJ2-3 14 TRBV5-6 CASSPGGATDTQYF
TRBJ1-5 13 TRBV7-6 CASSSRGGQPQHF
TRBJ2-3 16 TRBV4-3 CASSQGSGGNTDTQYF
TRBJ1-3 12 TRBV29-1 CSVGNSGNTIYF
TRBJ1-5 14 TRBV4-1 CASSPDRAHQPQHF
TRBJ2-3 14 TRBV7-3 CASGGQGNTDTQYF
TRBJ2-1 17 TRBV6-1 CASSEPVTGGAIDEQFF
TRBJ2-5 15 TRBV25-1 CASSGGQEPKETQYF
TRBJ1-1 13 TRBV10-3 CAISDPVNTEAFF
TRBJ2-3 16 TRBV27 CASSLELAGATDTQYF
TRBJ2-7 15 TRBV4-3 CASSQGGQGSYEQYF